The T cell receptor beta chain under discussion was sequenced for a study of blood T cell repertoires in COVID-19 (dated by TCRdb to the early 2020s). Describing the broader study: Samples covering the acute and convalescent phases of COVID-19 were provided by collaborators in the United States, Italy and Spain. The prospective study material was composed of cDNA or gDNA derived from T cells, B-cell-depleted T cells, or PBMCs. The dataset comprised deeply sampled blood TCRbeta repertoires from subjects exposed to, actively infected with, or recovered from COVID-19. The repertoires were released in a freely available public database intended as a resource for research on the immune response to SARS-CoV-2. The samples were drawn from the first 160 participants of the ongoing ImmuneRACE study and from 1,254 subjects provided by 6 global collaborators. Sample metadata almost always included a de-identified subject ID, COVID-19 status, age in years and sex. Where available, HLA class I and class II types were obtained from metadata supplied by the sample provider rather than from assay-based typing.

TCRbeta CDR3 regions were amplified from genomic DNA by means of the immunoSEQ Assay, a bias-controlled multiplex PCR. The authors' pipeline ran thus. The number of nucleated cells in each sample was estimated by amplification of reference gene primers within the assay. To quantify the absolute abundance of each unique TCRbeta CDR3 rearrangement, sequence reads were collapsed and filtered. For each sample, productive Simpson clonality was calculated by taking the square root of Simpson's diversity index across productive rearrangements. What TCRdb holds here is the immuneACCESS table cut down to in-frame rearrangements. Part of the clones is not present; checked against another copy, under half of the missing clones reflect an unresolved V gene, and the others are unexplained. That table supplies the V and J calls and clone size; D and trimming were determined from the DNA. The sample table lists roughly 410,000 clones, around 87% of them with a count of one. The top ten hold roughly 2% of the sample.

Comments on this clone: Its antigen is currently not known. Per-nucleotide qualities are absent, and no much larger clonotype sits a single base away.

In Seattle, one collaborating source enrolled patients while the infection was active and tracked those patients longitudinally over the course of disease. Each collaborating institution followed its own protocols to collect whole blood in K2EDTA tubes. For TCRbeta analysis, collaborators shipped samples in one of three forms: frozen whole blood, isolated PBMCs, or DNA extracted from either of those sample types. The cysteine opens and the phenylalanine closes a CDR3 of 14 amino acids. CDR3 DNA only is kept here, 42 bases in frame from base 1. The junction shows trimming of 6 bases on V and 2 bases on J, and the gene matches do not reach 5 bases of it. Per the germline V gene, SGHTA is the CDR1 and FQGTGA is the CDR2. What the study reported, not specific to this receptor: The quantity of clinical and demographic metadata differed by source and by participant and was supplied without curation.

The TCR originated in a woman in her sixties with COVID-19, enrolled during active disease. The chain was built from TRBV7-3 and TRBJ1-1, and TRBD1 matches 8 of the central bases. Specimen: peripheral blood. The CDR3 is CASSPQGGNTEAFF. The bases are TGTGCCAGCAGTCCACAGGGGGGCAACACTGAAGCTTTCTTT.